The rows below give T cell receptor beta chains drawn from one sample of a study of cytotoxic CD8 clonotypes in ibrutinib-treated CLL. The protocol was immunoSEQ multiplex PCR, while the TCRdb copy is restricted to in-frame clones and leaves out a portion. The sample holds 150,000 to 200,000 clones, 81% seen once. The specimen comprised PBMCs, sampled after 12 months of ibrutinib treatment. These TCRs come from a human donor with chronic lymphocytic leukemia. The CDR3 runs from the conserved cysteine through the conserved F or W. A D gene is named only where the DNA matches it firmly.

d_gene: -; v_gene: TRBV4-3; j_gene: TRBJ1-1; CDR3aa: CASSYSLPGTEAFF
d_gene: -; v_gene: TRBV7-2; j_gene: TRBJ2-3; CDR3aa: CASSSVKINADTQYF
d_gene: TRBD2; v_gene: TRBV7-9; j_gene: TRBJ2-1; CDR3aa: CASSPRGGPGLGEQFF
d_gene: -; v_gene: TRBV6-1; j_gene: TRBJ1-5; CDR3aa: CASSAQPAGGNQPQHF
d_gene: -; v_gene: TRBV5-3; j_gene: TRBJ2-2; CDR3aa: CARSLAVPDNTGELFF
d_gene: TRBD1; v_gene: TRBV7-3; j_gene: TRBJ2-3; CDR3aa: CASSTSGTGGTDTQYF
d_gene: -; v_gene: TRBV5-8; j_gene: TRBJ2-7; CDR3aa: CASTLGTLIGSYEQYF
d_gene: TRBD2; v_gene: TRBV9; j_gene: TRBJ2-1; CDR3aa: CASSGLADNEQFF
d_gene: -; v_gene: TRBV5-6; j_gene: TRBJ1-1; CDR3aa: CASSLWGVRVNTEAFF
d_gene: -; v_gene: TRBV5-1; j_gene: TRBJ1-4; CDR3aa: CASSLSVGNEKLFF
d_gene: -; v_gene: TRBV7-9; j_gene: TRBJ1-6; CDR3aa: CASSPFPGGYSPLHF
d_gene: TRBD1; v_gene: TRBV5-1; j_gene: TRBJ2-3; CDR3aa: CASSLGTGVSSDTQYF
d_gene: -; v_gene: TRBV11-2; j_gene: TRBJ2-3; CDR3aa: CASSPPTGLQSTDTQYF
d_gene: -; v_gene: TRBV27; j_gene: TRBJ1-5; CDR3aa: CASSLLGNSNQPQHF
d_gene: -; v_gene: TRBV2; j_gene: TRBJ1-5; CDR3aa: CASSQDTYNQPQHF
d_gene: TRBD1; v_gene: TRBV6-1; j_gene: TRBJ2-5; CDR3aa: CASRRTGEETQYF
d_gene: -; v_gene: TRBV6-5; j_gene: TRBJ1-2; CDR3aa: CASSFGGNYGYTF
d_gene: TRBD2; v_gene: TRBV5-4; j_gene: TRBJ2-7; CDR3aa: CASSLSSGGDYEQYF
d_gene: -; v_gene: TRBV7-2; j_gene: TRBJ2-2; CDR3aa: CASSLAPRTVTGELFF
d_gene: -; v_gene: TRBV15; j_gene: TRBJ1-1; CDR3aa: CATSRAVRRANTEAFF
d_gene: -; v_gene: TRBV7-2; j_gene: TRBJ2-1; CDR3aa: CASSSTSGSWNEQFF
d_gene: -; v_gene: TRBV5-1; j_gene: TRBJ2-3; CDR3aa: CASSLVGEPMTDTQYF
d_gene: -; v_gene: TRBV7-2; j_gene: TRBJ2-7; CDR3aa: CASSLMIIPRRGYEQYF
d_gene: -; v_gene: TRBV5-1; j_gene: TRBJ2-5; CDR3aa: CASKDGETQYF